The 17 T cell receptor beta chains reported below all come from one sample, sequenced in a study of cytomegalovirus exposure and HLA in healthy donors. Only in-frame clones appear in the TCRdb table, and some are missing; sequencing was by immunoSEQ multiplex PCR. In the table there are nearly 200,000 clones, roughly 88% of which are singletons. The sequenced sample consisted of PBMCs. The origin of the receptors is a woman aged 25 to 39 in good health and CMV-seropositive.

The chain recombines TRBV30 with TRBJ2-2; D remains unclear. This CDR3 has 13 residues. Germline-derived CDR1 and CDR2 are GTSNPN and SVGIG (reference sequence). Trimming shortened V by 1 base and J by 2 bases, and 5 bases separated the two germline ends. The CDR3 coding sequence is TGTGCCTGGAGTGGTTCAAACACCGGGGAGCTGTTTTTT. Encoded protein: CAWSGSNTGELFF.

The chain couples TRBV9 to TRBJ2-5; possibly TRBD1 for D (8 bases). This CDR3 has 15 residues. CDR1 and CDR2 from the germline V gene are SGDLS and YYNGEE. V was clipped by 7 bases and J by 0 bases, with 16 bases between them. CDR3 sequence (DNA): TGTGCCAGCTCACAACAGGGGGGGTACCAAGAGACCCAGTACTTC. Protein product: CASSQQGGYQETQYF.

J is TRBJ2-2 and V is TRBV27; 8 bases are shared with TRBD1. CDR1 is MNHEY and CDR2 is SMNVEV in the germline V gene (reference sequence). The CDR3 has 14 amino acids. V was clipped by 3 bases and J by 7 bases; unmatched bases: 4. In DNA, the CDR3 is TGTGCCAGCAGTTTTAACAGGGGGAGCGGGGAGCTGTTTTTT. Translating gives CASSFNRGSGELFF.

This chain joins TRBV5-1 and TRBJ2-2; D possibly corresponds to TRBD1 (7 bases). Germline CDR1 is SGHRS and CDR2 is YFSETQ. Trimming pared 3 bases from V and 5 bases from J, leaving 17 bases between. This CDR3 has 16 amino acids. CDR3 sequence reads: CASSSDPGGRTGELFF. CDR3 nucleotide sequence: TGCGCCAGCAGCTCGGACCCAGGGGGGCGTACCGGGGAGCTGTTTTTT.

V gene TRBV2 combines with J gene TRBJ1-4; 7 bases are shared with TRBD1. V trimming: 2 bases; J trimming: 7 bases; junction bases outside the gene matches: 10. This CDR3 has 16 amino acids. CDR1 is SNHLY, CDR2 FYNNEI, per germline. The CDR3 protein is CASSEPPTGSGEKLFF. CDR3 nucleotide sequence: TGTGCCAGCAGTGAACCCCCGACAGGGAGCGGTGAAAAACTGTTTTTT.

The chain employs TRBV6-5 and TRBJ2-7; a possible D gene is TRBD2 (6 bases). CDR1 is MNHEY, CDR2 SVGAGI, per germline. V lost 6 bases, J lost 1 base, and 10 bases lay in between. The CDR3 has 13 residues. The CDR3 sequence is CASSARESYEQYF. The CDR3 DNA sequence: TGTGCCAGCAGCGCCCGGGAGTCCTACGAGCAGTACTTC.

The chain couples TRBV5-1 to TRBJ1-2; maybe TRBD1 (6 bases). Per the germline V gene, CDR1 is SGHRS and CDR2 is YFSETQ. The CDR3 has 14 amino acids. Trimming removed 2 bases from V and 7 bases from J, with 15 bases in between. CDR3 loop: CASSFSTGFGGYTF. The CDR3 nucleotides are TGCGCCAGCAGCTTTTCGACAGGTTTTGGTGGCTACACCTTC.

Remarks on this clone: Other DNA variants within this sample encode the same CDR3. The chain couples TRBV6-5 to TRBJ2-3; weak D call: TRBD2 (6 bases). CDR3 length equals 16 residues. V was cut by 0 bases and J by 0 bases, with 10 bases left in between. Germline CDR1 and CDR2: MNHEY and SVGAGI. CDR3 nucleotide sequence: TGTGCCAGCAGTTACTCGAGGCGGGGTAGCACAGATACGCAGTATTTT. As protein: CASSYSRRGSTDTQYF.

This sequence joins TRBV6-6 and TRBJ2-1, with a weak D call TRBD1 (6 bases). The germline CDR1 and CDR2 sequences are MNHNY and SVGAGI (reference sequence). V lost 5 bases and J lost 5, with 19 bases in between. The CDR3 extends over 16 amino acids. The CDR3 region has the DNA TGTGCCAGCAGTACCCCAAGACAGGCACCAGACAATGAGCAGTTCTTC. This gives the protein CASSTPRQAPDNEQFF.

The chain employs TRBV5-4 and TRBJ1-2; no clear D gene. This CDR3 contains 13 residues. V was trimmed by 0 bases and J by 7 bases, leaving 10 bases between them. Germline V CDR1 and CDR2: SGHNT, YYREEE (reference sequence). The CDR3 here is CASSLERGTGYTF. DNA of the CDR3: TGTGCCAGCAGCTTGGAGAGAGGAACTGGCTACACCTTC.

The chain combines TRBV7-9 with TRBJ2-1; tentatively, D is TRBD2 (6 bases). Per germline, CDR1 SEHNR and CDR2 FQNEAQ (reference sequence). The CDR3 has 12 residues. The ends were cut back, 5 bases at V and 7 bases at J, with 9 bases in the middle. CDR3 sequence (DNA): TGTGCCAGCAGCGTACGGGGGAATGAGCAGTTCTTC. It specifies CASSVRGNEQFF.

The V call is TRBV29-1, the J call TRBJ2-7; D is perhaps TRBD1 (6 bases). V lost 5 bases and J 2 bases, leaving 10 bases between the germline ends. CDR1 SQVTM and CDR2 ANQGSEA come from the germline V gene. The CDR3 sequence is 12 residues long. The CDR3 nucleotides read TGCAGCGTTTCGGACAGCACCTACGAGCAGTACTTC. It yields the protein CSVSDSTYEQYF.

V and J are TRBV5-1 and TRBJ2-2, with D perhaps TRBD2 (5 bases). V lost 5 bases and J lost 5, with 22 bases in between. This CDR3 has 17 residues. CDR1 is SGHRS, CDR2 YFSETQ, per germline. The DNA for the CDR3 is TGCGCCAGCAGTCGACTAAGTAGCACTAGTGGGACCGGGGAGCTGTTTTTT. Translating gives CASSRLSSTSGTGELFF.

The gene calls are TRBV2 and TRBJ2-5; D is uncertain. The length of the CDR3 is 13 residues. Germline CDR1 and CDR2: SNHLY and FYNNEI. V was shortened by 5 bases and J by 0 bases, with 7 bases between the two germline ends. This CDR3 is CASSSQYQETQYF. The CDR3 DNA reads TGTGCCAGCAGTTCACAATACCAAGAGACCCAGTACTTC.

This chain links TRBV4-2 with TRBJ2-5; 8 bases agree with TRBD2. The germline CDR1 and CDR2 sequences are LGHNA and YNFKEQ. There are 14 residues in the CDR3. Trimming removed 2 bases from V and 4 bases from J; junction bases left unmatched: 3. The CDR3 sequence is CASSQSLAGETQYF. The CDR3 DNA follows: TGTGCCAGCAGCCAAAGTCTAGCGGGAGAGACCCAGTACTTC.

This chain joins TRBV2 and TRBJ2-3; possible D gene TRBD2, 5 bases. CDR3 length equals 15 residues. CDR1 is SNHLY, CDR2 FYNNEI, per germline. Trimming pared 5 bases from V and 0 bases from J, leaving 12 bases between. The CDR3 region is CASSHPGGSTDTQYF. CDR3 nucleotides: TGTGCCAGCAGTCATCCTGGCGGGAGCACAGATACGCAGTATTTT.

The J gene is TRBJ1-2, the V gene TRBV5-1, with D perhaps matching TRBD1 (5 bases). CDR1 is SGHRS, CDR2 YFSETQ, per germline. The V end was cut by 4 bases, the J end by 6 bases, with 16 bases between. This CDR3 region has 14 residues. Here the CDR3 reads CASSLGGVEHGYTF. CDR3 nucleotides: TGCGCCAGCAGCCTCGGAGGGGTCGAGCATGGCTACACCTTC.